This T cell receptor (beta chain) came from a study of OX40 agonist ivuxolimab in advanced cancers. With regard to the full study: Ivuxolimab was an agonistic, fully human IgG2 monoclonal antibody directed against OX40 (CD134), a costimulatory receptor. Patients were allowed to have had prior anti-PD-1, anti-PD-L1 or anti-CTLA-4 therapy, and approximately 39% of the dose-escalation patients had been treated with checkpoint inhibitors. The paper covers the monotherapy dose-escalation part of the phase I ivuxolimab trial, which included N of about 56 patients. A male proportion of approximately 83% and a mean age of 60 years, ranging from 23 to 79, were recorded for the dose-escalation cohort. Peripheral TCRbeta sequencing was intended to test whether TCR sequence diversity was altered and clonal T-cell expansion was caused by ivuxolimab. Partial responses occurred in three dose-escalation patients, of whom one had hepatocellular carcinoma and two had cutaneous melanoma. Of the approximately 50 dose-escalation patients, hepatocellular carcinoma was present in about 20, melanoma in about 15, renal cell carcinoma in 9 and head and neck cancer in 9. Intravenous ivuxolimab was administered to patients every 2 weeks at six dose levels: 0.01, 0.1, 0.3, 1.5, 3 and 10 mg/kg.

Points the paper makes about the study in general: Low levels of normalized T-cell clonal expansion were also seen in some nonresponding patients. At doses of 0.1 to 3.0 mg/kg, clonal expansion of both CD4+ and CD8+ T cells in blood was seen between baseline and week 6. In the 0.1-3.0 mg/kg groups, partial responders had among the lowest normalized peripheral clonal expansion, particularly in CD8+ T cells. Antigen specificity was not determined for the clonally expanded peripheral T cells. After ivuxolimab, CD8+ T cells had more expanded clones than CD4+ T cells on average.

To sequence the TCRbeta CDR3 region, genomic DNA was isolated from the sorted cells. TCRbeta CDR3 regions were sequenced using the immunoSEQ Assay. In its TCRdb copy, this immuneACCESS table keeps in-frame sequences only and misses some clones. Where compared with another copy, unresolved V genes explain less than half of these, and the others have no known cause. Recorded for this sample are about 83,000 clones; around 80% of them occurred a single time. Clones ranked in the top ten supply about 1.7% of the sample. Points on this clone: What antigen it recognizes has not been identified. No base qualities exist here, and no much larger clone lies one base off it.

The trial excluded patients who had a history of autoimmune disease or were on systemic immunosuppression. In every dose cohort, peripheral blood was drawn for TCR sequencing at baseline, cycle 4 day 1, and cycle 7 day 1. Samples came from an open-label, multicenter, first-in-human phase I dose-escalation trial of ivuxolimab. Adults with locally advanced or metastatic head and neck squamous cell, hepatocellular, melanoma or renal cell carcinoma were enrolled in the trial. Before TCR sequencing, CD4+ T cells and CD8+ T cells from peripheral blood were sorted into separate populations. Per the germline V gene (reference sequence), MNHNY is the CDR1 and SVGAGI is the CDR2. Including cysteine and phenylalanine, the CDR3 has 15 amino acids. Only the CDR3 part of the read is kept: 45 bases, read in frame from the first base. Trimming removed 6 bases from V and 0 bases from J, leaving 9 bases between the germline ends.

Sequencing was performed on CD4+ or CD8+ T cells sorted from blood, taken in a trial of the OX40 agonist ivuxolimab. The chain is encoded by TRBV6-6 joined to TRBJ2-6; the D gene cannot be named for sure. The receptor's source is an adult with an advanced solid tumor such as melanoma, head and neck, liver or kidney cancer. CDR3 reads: CASSRTDSGANVLTF. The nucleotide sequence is TGTGCCAGCAGCCGCACCGACTCTGGGGCCAACGTCCTGACTTTC.